This T cell receptor (beta chain) comes out of a study of naive and memory T cell subsets (dated by TCRdb to about 2017). About the investigation overall: The figure summarizing these samples reported approximately ten blood donors, 7 tuberculin skin test biopsies and 3 saline control biopsies. PCR2 was typically run as a SYBR Green qPCR and stopped at a set threshold, although low-input samples could use end-point PCR of about 6 cycles instead. Findings and caveats that apply to the study as a whole: The potential sensitivity of the RNA-based method to TCR transcript changes with T cell activation and differentiation was acknowledged.

The CDR3 numbers 13 residues from cysteine through phenylalanine. Only the CDR3 portion is preserved as DNA: 39 bases, with reading frame beginning at the first base. From a lookup of the germline V gene (reference sequence), CDR1 and CDR2 are DFQATT and SNEGSKA. Trimming removed 6 bases from V and 7 bases from J, leaving 15 bases between the germline ends. This clonotype occurred many times. What this receptor recognizes is not known. No quality values exist for individual bases; no much larger clone is one base distant. The method was 5' RACE. The ligated cDNA was amplified in four rounds of PCR with nested alpha and beta constant region primers together with the SP2 primer. For the blood and skin samples, reverse transcription of TCR RNA was done with SuperScript IV along with alpha and beta constant region primers. An oligonucleotide carrying the Illumina SP2 primer and a UMI was ligated to the 3' end of the cDNA by means of T4 RNA ligase 1. To prevent hairpin formation, the 12-nucleotide UMI was made up of two random hexamers with an eight-base spacer between them. From the second PCR onward, TCR alpha and beta chain libraries were processed separately and dual indexed for multiplexing. After pooling, the indexed libraries were analyzed by capillary electrophoresis and sequenced on either an Illumina MiSeq or NextSeq. Libraries were spiked with PhiX DNA at about 5-7% so that base diversity was increased and cluster recognition was improved. Per the original workflow: Demultiplexor took UMIs from read 2, joined the UMIs to the TCR sequence from read 1, and separated reads according to sample indices. V and J genes and V-J junctions were identified by Decombinator, which gave every TCR a five-part identifier that included V and J deletions. Collapsinator used UMIs to correct sequencing errors and PCR amplification heterogeneity, producing a UMI-based abundance for each TCR. CDR3Translator converted identifiers to nucleotide sequence, translated to amino acids, and extracted CDR3 regions using terminal motifs. After normalization to the amount of input RNA, the error-corrected alpha and beta TCR counts from blood and from skin were compared. TCRdb ran its own pipeline on the public reads, namely fastp trimming at Q25 and MiXCR clone calling, and kept in-frame beta chains. Under each unique CDR3 protein, matching rows form one entry showing the most common genes and DNA. It is TCRdb's table, rather than the study itself, that gives the V and J calls and clone size. For this sample the table gives about 32,000 distinct CDR3 sequences, of which 15% to 20% were detected only once. Of the sample, around 2.7% is held by the ten largest clones.

The study described a robust, sensitive protocol for amplifying, sequencing and analyzing TCRs, using 3' ligation of a UMI-containing oligonucleotide to TCR cDNA. Whole blood analysis involved drawing around 2.7 ml of peripheral blood from adult healthy volunteers into Tempus tubes and then extracting RNA following the manufacturer's instructions. Total RNA, without cell sorting, was DNase treated with RQ1 DNase before reverse transcription, targeting about 1 to 1000 ng input. Libraries were prepared from skin biopsies and whole blood to test how robust the pipeline was in samples where T cells are a minority population.

This receptor chain uses TRBV20-1 and TRBJ1-4, and perhaps TRBD1 as D gene, on 5 matching bases. The sequence was obtained from a female donor in good health. The DNA sequence follows: TGCAGTGCCGCGACGGCAGGGCTTGAAAAACTGTTTTTT. Its protein reads: CSAATAGLEKLFF.